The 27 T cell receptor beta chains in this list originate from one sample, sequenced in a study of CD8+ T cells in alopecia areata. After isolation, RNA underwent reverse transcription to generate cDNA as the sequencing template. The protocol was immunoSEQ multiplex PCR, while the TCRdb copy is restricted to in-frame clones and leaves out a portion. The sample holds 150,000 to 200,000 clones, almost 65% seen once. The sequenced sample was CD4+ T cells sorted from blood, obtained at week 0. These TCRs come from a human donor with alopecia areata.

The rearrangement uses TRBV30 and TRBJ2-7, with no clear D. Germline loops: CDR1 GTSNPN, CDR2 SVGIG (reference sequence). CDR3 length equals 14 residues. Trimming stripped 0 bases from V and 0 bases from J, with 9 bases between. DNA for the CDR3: TGTGCCTGGAGTGTCGGAGAGGTCTCCTACGAGCAGTACTTC. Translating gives CAWSVGEVSYEQYF.

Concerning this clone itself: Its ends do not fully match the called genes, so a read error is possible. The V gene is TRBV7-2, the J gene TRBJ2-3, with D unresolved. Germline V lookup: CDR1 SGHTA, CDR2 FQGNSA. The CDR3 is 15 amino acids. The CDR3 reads CASSQDLTKADTQYF. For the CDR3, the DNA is TGCGCCAGCAGCCAAGATCTCACCAAGGCCGATACGCAGTATTTT.

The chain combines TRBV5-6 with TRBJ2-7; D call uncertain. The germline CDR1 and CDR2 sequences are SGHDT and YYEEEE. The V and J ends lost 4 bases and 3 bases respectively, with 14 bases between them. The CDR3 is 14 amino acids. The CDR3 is CASSPRLILYEQYF. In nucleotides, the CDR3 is TGTGCCAGCAGCCCCCGCCTTATACTCTACGAGCAGTACTTC.

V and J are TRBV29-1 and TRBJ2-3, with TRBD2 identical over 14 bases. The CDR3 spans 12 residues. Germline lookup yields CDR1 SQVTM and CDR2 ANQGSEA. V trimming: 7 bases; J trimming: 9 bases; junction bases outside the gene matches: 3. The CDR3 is CSGGTSGGTQYF. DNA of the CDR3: TGCAGCGGTGGGACTAGCGGGGGCACGCAGTATTTT.

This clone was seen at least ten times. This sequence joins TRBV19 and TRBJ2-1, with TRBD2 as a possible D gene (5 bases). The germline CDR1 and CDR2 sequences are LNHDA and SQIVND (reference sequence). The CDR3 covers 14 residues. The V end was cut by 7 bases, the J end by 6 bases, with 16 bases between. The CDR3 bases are TGTGCCAGTAATCCGAAACTAGGATTCAATGAGCAGTTCTTC. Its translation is CASNPKLGFNEQFF.

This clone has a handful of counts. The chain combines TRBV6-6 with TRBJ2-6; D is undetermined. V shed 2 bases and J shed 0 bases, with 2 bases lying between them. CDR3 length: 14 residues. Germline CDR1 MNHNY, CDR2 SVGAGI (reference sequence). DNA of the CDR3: TGTGCCAGCAGTTACAGCTCTGGGGCCAACGTCCTGACTTTC. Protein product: CASSYSSGANVLTF.

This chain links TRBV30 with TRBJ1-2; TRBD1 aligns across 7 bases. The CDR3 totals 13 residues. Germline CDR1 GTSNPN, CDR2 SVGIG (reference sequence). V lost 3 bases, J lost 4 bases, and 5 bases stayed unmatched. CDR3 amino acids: CAWSPTGAYGYTF. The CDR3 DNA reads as TGTGCCTGGAGCCCCACAGGGGCCTATGGCTACACCTTC.

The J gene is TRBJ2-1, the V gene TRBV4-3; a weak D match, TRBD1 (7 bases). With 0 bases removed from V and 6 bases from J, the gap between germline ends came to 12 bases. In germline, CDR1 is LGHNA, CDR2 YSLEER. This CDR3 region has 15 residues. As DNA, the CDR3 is TGCGCCAGCAGCCAAGATAGGCAGGGGGGCAATGAGCAGTTCTTC. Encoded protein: CASSQDRQGGNEQFF.

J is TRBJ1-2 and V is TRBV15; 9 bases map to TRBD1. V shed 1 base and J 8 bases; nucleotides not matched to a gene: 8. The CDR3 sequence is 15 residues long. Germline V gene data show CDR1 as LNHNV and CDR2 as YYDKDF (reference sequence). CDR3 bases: TGTGCCACCAGCAGAGTTGGGACAGGGAGGAGAGGCTACACCTTC. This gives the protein CATSRVGTGRRGYTF.

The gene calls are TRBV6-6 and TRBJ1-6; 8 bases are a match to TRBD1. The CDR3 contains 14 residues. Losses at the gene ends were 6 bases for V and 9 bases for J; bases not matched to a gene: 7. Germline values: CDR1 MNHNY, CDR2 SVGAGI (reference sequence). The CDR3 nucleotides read TGTGCCAGCAGGCCGGGACAGGAGTCTTCACCCCTCCACTTT. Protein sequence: CASRPGQESSPLHF.

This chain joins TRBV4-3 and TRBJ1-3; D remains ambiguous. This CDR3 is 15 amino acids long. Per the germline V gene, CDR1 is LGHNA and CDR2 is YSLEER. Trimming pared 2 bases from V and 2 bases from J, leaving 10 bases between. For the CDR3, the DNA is TGCGCCAGCAGCCAATTCACGGGAGCTGGAAACACCATATATTTT. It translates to CASSQFTGAGNTIYF.

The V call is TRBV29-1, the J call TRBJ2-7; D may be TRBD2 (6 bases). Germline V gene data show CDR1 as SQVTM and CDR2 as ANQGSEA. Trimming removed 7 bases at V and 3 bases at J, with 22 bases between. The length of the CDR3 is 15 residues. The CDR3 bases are TGCAGCGCCTCCCCCTCGGGGAGGAGAGTCTACGAGCAGTACTTC. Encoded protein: CSASPSGRRVYEQYF.

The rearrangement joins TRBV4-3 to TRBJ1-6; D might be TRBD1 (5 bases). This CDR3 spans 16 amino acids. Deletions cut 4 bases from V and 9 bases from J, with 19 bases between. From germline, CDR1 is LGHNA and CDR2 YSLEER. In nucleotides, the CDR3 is TGCGCCAGCAGCCTCTCCCTACAGGTCCCTTTTTCACCCCTCCACTTT. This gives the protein CASSLSLQVPFSPLHF.

This CDR3 is CASSELTEHYF. The CDR3 coding sequence is TGTGCCAGCAGTGAGCTGACAGAACATTACTTC. V and J are TRBV2 and TRBJ2-4, with D perhaps matching TRBD1 (5 bases). Deletions cut 3 bases from V and 16 bases from J, with 13 bases between. Germline V CDR1 and CDR2: SNHLY, FYNNEI. The CDR3 runs 11 residues.

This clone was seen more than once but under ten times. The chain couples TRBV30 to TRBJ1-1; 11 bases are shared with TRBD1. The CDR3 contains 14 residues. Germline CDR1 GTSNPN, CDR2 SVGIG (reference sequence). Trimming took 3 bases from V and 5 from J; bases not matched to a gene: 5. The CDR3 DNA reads TGTGCCTGGAGACGCGGGGACAGGGGGACTGAAGCTTTCTTT. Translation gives CAWRRGDRGTEAFF. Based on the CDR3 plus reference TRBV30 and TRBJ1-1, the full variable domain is SQTIHQWPATLVQPVGSPLSLECTVEGTSNPNLYWYRQAAGRGLQLLFYSVGIGQISSEVPQNLSASRPQDRQFILSSKKLLLSDSGFYLCAWRRGDRGTEAFFGQGTRLTVV.

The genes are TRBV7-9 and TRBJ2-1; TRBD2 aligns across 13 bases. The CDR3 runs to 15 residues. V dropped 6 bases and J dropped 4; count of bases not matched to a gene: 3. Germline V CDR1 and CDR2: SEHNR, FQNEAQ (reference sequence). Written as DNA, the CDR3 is TGTGCCAGCAGGGGACTAGCGGGACAATACAATGAGCAGTTCTTC. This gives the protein CASRGLAGQYNEQFF.

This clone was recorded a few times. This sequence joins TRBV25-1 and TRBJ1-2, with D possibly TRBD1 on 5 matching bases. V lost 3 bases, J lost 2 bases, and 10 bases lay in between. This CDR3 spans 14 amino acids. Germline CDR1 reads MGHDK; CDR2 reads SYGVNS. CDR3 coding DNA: TGTGCCAGCAGTGAGCAGGGACCGAACTATGGCTACACCTTC. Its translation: CASSEQGPNYGYTF.

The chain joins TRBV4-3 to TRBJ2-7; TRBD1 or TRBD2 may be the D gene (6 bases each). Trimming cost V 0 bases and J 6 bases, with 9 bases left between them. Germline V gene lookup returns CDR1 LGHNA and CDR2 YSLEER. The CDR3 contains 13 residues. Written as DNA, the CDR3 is TGCGCCAGCAGCCAAGATTCGGGGGCCGAGCAGTACTTC. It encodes CASSQDSGAEQYF.

The CDR3: CAWSVKLSTDTQYF. The CDR3 nucleotides are TGTGCCTGGAGTGTGAAGCTTAGCACAGATACGCAGTATTTT. The J gene is TRBJ2-3, the V gene TRBV30; D gene unclear. The germline gives CDR1 GTSNPN, CDR2 SVGIG (reference sequence). V was cut by 0 bases and J by 0 bases, with 7 bases left in between. This CDR3 contains 14 residues.

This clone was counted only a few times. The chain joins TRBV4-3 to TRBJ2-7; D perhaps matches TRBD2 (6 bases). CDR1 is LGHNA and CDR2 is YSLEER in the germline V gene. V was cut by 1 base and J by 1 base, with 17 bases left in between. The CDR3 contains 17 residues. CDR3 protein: CASSQGLAAGRSYEQYF. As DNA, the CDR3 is TGCGCCAGCAGCCAAGGACTCGCGGCGGGGCGATCCTACGAGCAGTACTTC.

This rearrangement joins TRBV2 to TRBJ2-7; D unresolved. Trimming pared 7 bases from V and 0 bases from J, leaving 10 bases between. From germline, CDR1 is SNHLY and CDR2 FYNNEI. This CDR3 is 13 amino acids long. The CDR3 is CASNSPVSYEQYF. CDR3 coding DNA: TGTGCCAGCAATTCCCCGGTCTCCTACGAGCAGTACTTC.

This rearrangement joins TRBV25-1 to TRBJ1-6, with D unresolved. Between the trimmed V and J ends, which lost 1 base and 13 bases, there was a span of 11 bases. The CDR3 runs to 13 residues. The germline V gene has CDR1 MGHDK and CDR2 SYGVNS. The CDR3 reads CASSESPSSPLHF. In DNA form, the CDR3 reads TGTGCCAGCAGTGAATCTCCCTCTTCGCCCCTCCACTTT.

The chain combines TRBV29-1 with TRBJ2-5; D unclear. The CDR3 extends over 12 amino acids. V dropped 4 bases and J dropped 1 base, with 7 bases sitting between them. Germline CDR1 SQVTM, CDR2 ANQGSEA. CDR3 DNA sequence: TGCAGCGTTGCCGTGAGCCAAGAGACCCAGTACTTC. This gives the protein CSVAVSQETQYF. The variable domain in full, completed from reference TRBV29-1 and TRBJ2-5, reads SAVISQKPSRDICQRGTSLTIQCQVDSQVTMMFWYRQQPGQSLTLIATANQGSEATYESGFVIDKFPISRPNLTFSTLTVSNMSPEDSSIYLCSVAVSQETQYFGPGTRLLVL.

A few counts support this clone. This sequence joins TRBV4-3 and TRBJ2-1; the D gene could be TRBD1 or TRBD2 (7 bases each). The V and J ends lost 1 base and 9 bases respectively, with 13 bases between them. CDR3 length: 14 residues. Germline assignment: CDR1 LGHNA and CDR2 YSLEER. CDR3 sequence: CASSQGQGEGEQFF. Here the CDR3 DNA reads TGCGCCAGCAGCCAAGGGCAGGGGGAGGGTGAGCAGTTCTTC.

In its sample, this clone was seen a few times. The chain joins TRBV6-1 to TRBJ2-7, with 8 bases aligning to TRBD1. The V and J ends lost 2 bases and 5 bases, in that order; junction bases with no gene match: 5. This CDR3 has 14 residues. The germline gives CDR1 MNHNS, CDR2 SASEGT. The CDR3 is CASSESQGAHEQYF. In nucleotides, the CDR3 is TGTGCCAGCAGTGAAAGCCAGGGGGCCCACGAGCAGTACTTC.

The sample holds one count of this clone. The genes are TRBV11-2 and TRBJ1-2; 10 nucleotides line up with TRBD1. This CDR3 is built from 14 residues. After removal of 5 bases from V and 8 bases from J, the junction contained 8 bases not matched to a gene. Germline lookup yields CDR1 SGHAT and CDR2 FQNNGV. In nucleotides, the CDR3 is TGTGCCAGCAGCCCCAGACAGGGGGCGCAGGGCTACACCTTC. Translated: CASSPRQGAQGYTF.

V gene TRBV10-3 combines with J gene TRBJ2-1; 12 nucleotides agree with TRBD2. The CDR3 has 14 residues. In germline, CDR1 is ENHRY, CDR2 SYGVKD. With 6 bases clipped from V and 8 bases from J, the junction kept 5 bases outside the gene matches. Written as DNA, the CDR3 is TGTGCCATCAGCTCTAGCGGGGGGGCCGATGAGCAGTTCTTC. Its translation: CAISSSGGADEQFF.